The 26 T cell receptor beta chains below were found in one sample sequenced in a study of T-cell memory formation after mild COVID-19. TCRdb reprocessed the 5' RACE reads with MiXCR, giving one entry per CDR3 protein. The repertoire holds hundreds of thousands of distinct CDR3 sequences, with about 25% as singletons. Input material: PBMCs or a T cell subset sorted from them (not recorded which). Receptors originate from an adult woman who had mild COVID-19 (a few samples of this study predate the infection). Cell type and time point are not known.

The V and J genes are TRBV5-1 and TRBJ2-7, with 12 bases matching TRBD2. This CDR3 is built from 17 residues. After removal of 2 bases from V and 5 bases from J, the junction contained 11 bases not matched to a gene. Germline loops: CDR1 SGHRS, CDR2 YFSETQ. The CDR3 loop is CASSLTSGRPLPDEQYF. CDR3 coding DNA: TGCGCCAGCAGCTTAACTAGCGGGAGGCCCCTTCCCGACGAGCAGTACTTC.

This clonotype was observed a handful of times. The chain has TRBV5-1 and TRBJ2-5; either TRBD1 or TRBD2 may supply D (5 bases each). Germline CDR1 and CDR2: SGHRS and YFSETQ. The CDR3 spans 17 residues. Trimming stripped 0 bases from V and 5 bases from J, with 20 bases between. The CDR3 reads CASSLVSAGSSGETQYF. The CDR3 DNA is TGCGCCAGCAGCTTGGTTTCGGCAGGGTCGTCGGGGGAGACCCAGTACTTC.

V usage is TRBV9 and J usage is TRBJ2-5; a possible D gene is TRBD1 (6 bases). V lost 4 bases and J 5 bases, leaving 18 bases between the germline ends. CDR1 SGDLS and CDR2 YYNGEE come from the germline V gene. There are 15 residues in the CDR3. The CDR3 DNA reads as TGTGCCAGCAGCTCCCCGAGCACAGGGCACGAGACCCAGTACTTC. Encoded protein: CASSSPSTGHETQYF.

The gene calls are TRBV5-6 and TRBJ1-5; no reliable D call. The CDR3 consists of 16 residues. Germline V gene lookup returns CDR1 SGHDT and CDR2 YYEEEE. V lost 0 bases and J lost 2, with 12 bases in between. The CDR3 DNA sequence: TGTGCCAGCAGCTTGGCCGGTGGGAGTGGCAATCAGCCCCAGCATTTT. Translation gives CASSLAGGSGNQPQHF.

This clonotype was recorded many times. J is TRBJ2-7 and V is TRBV7-9, with no clear D. Germline CDR1 reads SEHNR; CDR2 reads FQNEAQ (reference sequence). V lost 3 bases and J lost 0, with 6 bases in between. This CDR3 region has 13 residues. The CDR3 is CASSLASSYEQYF. The CDR3 DNA is TGTGCCAGCAGCTTGGCCAGCTCCTACGAGCAGTACTTC.

This clonotype was found a few times. The chain employs TRBV4-2 and TRBJ1-2; the D gene is possibly TRBD1 (6 bases). V was shortened by 4 bases and J by 2 bases, with 14 bases between the two germline ends. The CDR3 sequence is 15 residues long. Germline assignment: CDR1 LGHNA and CDR2 YNFKEQ. The CDR3 bases are TGTGCCAGCAGCCCCGAGGCCAGGGGAAACTATGGCTACACCTTC. Translated, it gives CASSPEARGNYGYTF.

The rearrangement links TRBV20-1 to TRBJ1-1, with TRBD1 matching over 7 bases. The CDR3 runs to 12 residues. Germline values: CDR1 DFQATT, CDR2 SNEGSKA (reference sequence). V was pared by 5 bases and J by 8 bases, with 8 bases of the junction left unmatched. This chain's CDR3 is CSARQGRFEAFF. The CDR3 DNA is TGCAGTGCTCGACAGGGTCGGTTCGAAGCTTTCTTT.

This clonotype was seen a handful of times. The chain links TRBV5-4 to TRBJ2-1; TRBD2 is a possible D gene (6 bases). The CDR3 totals 16 residues. Germline CDR1 is SGHNT and CDR2 is YYREEE (reference sequence). V lost 4 bases and J 4 bases, leaving 18 bases between the germline ends. CDR3 sequence (DNA): TGTGCCAGCAGCCCGCAGCTTAGCGGAACGTACAATGAGCAGTTCTTC. Translation gives CASSPQLSGTYNEQFF.

This clonotype was seen many times. The V call is TRBV7-2, the J call TRBJ2-1; 10 bases agree with TRBD2. In germline, CDR1 is SGHTA, CDR2 FQGNSA. The CDR3 consists of 14 residues. J was trimmed by 4 bases and V by 5 bases; bases with no gene match: 2. In nucleotides, the CDR3 is TGTGCCAGCAGCCTACTAGCGGGATACAATGAGCAGTTCTTC. Its translation is CASSLLAGYNEQFF.

The V gene is TRBV3-1, the J gene TRBJ2-4, with D hard to call. V lost 1 base, J lost 4 bases, and 11 bases lay in between. This CDR3 contains 15 residues. Germline assignment: CDR1 LGHDT and CDR2 YNNKEL (reference sequence). The CDR3 DNA follows: TGTGCCAGCAGCCAAGTATTCGACCCAAAAAACATTCAGTACTTC. Translated, it gives CASSQVFDPKNIQYF.

The gene calls are TRBV6-2 or TRBV6-3 and TRBJ1-1; 10 positions agree with TRBD1. V was pared by 6 bases and J by 0 bases, with 4 bases of the junction left unmatched. The germline CDR1 and CDR2 sequences are MNHEY and SVGEGT. This CDR3 is built from 15 residues. The CDR3 DNA is TGTGCCAGCAGCGGACAGGGGGGCATGAACACTGAAGCTTTCTTT. Its translation is CASSGQGGMNTEAFF.

J is TRBJ2-1 and V is TRBV7-9, with TRBD1 matching over 10 bases. This CDR3 has 17 amino acids. The ends lost 0 bases at V and 4 bases at J; junction bases unmatched: 6. In germline, CDR1 is SEHNR, CDR2 FQNEAQ (reference sequence). CDR3 loop: CASSLALDRGQYNEQFF. CDR3 DNA sequence: TGTGCCAGCAGCTTAGCGCTCGACAGGGGGCAGTACAATGAGCAGTTCTTC.

The chain links TRBV12-3 or TRBV12-4 to TRBJ1-1, with 7 bases aligning to TRBD1. V was clipped by 6 bases and J by 5 bases; unmatched bases: 12. There are 15 residues in the CDR3. CDR3 protein: CASRTRQGEGTEAFF. The CDR3 DNA sequence: TGTGCCAGCAGGACCCGACAGGGTGAGGGGACTGAAGCTTTCTTT.

This clonotype was counted between two and nine times. This chain connects TRBV24-1 to TRBJ2-1, with TRBD1 identical over 7 bases. This CDR3 is built from 15 residues. With 5 bases clipped from V and 1 base from J, the junction kept 4 bases outside the gene matches. Germline CDR1 KGHDR, CDR2 SFDVKD. In DNA form, the CDR3 reads TGTGCCACCAGTGGGGTGGACAGGTCCTACAATGAGCAGTTCTTC. Its translation is CATSGVDRSYNEQFF.

V and J are TRBV11-2 and TRBJ2-3; D is ambiguous. CDR3 length equals 16 residues. V lost 0 bases, J lost 1 base, and 11 bases lay in between. The germline CDR1 and CDR2 sequences are SGHAT and FQNNGV. The CDR3 coding sequence is TGTGCCAGCAGCTTAGATCCCCTCCGGGGCACAGATACGCAGTATTTT. It codes for CASSLDPLRGTDTQYF.

The J gene is TRBJ2-7, the V gene TRBV10-3, with 13 bases that match TRBD2. CDR1 and CDR2 (germline): ENHRY, SYGVKD. V shed 7 bases and J 6 bases; nucleotides not matched to a gene: 6. The CDR3 sequence is 14 residues long. The CDR3 DNA follows: TGTGCCATCACCGGGACTAGCGGGGCCCCCGAGCAGTACTTC. This translates into CAITGTSGAPEQYF.

The J gene is TRBJ2-6, the V gene TRBV24-1; 8 positions agree with TRBD1. From germline, CDR1 is KGHDR and CDR2 SFDVKD. The CDR3 length is 19 residues. The J segment lost 0 bases and the V segment lost 3 bases, leaving 9 bases of the junction unmatched. Here the CDR3 reads CATSDGTGTGTSGANVLTF. The CDR3 nucleotides read TGTGCCACCAGTGATGGAACCGGGACAGGAACCTCTGGGGCCAACGTCCTGACTTTC.

The chain carries TRBV5-1 and TRBJ1-2; D call uncertain. The CDR3 totals 15 residues. The ends were cut back, 6 bases at V and 2 bases at J, with 17 bases in the middle. CDR1 and CDR2 (germline): SGHRS, YFSETQ. DNA of the CDR3: TGCGCCAGCATCTCGTCTCCAGCCGTCAACTATGGCTACACCTTC. Protein: CASISSPAVNYGYTF.

The chain is built from TRBV7-9 and TRBJ1-1; TRBD1 matches 8 bases. The CDR3 is made up of 16 amino acids. Trimming at V came to 0 bases and at J to 5 bases, leaving 8 bases not matched to a gene. CDR1 is SEHNR, CDR2 FQNEAQ, per germline (reference sequence). The CDR3 DNA reads as TGTGCCAGCAGCTTAGCCCAGGGGGCATCGAGGACTGAAGCTTTCTTT. Its translation is CASSLAQGASRTEAFF.

This clonotype was counted only a few times. The J gene is TRBJ2-7, the V gene TRBV14, with 10 bases aligning to TRBD2. This CDR3 has 16 residues. The trim removed 0 bases at V and 7 bases at J, leaving 9 bases unmatched. Germline V gene data show CDR1 as SGHDN and CDR2 as FVKESK. As DNA, the CDR3 is TGTGCCAGCAGCCAAGACGGTAGCGGGAGGATGGGTGAGCAGTACTTC. Amino acids: CASSQDGSGRMGEQYF.

This clonotype turned up a few times. V usage is TRBV7-6 and J usage is TRBJ2-7, with 10 bases lining up with TRBD1. The junction had 5 bases not matched to a gene; V was cut back by 0 bases and J by 6 bases. Germline V gene lookup returns CDR1 SGHVS and CDR2 FNYEAQ. CDR3 length: 15 amino acids. The CDR3 DNA sequence: TGTGCCAGCAGCTTAGCGGGGGACAGGGGAAGCGAGCAGTACTTC. Encoded protein: CASSLAGDRGSEQYF.

This clonotype appeared a few times. The chain has TRBV24-1 and TRBJ2-1, with TRBD2 matching 10 bases. CDR1 and CDR2 from the germline V gene are KGHDR and SFDVKD. Unmatched junction bases numbered 7, after V lost 4 bases and J lost 8 bases. This CDR3 comprises 15 residues. The CDR3, as DNA: TGTGCCACCAGTGACGGAGCGGGGGGGCGCCATGAGCAGTTCTTC. Translating gives CATSDGAGGRHEQFF.

The chain combines TRBV6-2 or TRBV6-3 with TRBJ1-1, with no clear D. The CDR3 is made up of 12 amino acids. Trimming cost V 1 base and J 5 bases, with 5 bases left between them. Germline lookup yields CDR1 MNHEY and CDR2 SVGEGT. In nucleotides, the CDR3 is TGTGCCAGCAGTTACTTTCGTACTGAAGCTTTCTTT. Protein sequence: CASSYFRTEAFF.

V usage is TRBV24-1 and J usage is TRBJ2-5; D might be TRBD1 or TRBD2, each matching 5 bases. V lost 1 base and J 2 bases, leaving 13 bases between the germline ends. Germline V lookup: CDR1 KGHDR, CDR2 SFDVKD. The CDR3 consists of 16 residues. The DNA for the CDR3 is TGTGCCACCAGTGATTTCGGGACGGGTCAACAAGAGACCCAGTACTTC. Protein product: CATSDFGTGQQETQYF.

This sequence joins TRBV4-2 and TRBJ1-3, with 7 bases identical to TRBD1. There are 17 residues in the CDR3. Trimming cost V 0 bases and J 2 bases; bases outside gene matches: 7. CDR1 is LGHNA and CDR2 is YNFKEQ in the germline V gene. The CDR3 DNA follows: TGTGCCAGCAGCCAAGATGCTCAGGGGGGCACTGGAAACACCATATATTTT. It codes for CASSQDAQGGTGNTIYF.

This clonotype has only a few counts. CDR3 DNA sequence: TGTGCCAGCAGTTTAGGAGCGGGGGGAATCTACGAGCAGTACTTC. Translating it yields CASSLGAGGIYEQYF. The genes are TRBV28 and TRBJ2-7, with 9 nucleotides matching TRBD2. Germline CDR1 and CDR2: MDHEN and SYDVKM. This CDR3 contains 15 residues. V trimming: 2 bases; J trimming: 3 bases; junction bases outside the gene matches: 5.